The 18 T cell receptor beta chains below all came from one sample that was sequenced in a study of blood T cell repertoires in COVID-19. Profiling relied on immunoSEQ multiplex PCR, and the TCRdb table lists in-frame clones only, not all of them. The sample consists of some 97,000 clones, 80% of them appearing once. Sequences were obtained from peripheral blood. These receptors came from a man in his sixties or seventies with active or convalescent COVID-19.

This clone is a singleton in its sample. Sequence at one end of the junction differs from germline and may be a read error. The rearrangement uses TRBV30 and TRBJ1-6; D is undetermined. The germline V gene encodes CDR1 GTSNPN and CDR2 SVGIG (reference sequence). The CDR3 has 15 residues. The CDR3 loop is CAWSPVPTDNSPLHF. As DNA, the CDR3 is TGTGCCTGGAGCCCCGTACCGACCGACAATTCCCCCCTCCACTTT.

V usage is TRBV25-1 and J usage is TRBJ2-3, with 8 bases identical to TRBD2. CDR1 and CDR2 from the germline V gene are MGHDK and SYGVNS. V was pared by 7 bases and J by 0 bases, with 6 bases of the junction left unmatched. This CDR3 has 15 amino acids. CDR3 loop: CASTRTSSSTDTQYF. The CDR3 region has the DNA TGTGCCAGCACTCGGACTAGCAGTAGCACAGATACGCAGTATTTT.

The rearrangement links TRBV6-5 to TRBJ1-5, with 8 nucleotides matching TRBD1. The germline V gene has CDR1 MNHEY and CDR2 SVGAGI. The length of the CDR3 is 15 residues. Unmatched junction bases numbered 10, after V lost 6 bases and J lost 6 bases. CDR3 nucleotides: TGTGCCAGCAGGGTTACGACAGGGGACGGTCAGCCCCAGCATTTT. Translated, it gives CASRVTTGDGQPQHF.

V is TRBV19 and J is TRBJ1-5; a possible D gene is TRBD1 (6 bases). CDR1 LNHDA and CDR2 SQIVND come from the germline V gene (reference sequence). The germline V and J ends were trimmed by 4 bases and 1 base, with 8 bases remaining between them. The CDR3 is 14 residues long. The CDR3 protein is CASSNRESNQPQHF. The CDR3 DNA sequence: TGTGCCAGTAGTAACAGGGAAAGCAATCAGCCCCAGCATTTT. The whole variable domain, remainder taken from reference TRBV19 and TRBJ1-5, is DGGITQSPKYLFRKEGQNVTLSCEQNLNHDAMYWYRQDPGQGLRLIYYSQIVNDFQKGDIAEGYSVSREKKESFPLTVTSAQKNPTAFYLCASSNRESNQPQHFGDGTRLSIL.

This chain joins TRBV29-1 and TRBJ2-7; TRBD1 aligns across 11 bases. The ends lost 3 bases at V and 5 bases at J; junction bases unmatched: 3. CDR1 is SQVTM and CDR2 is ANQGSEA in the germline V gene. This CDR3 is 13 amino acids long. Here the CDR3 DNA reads TGCAGCGTTGAGGGACAGGGGGTCAACGAGCAGTACTTC. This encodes CSVEGQGVNEQYF.

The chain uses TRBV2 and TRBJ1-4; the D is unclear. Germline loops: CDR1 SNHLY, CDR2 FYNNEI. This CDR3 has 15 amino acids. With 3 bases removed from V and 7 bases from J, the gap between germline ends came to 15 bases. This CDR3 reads CASSDRTPRGEKLFF. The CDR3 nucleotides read TGTGCCAGCAGTGACCGGACTCCTCGGGGTGAAAAACTGTTTTTT.

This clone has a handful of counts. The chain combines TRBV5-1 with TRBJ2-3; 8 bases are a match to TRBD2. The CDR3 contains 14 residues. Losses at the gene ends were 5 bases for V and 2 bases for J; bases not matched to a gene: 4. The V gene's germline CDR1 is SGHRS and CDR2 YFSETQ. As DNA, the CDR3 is TGCGCCAGCAGTACTAGCGGTCTCACAGATACGCAGTATTTT. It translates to CASSTSGLTDTQYF.

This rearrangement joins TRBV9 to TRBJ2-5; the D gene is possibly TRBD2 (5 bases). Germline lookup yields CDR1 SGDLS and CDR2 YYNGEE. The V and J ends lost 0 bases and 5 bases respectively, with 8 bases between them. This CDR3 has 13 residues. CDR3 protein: CASSVDRGETQYF. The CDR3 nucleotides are TGTGCCAGCAGCGTAGACCGCGGGGAGACCCAGTACTTC.

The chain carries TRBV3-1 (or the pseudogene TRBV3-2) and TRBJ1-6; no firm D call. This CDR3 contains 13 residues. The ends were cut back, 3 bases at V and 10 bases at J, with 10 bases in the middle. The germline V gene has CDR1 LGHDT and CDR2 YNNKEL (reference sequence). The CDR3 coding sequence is TGTGCCAGCAGCCATACAGATGTCTCACCCCTCCACTTT. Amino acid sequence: CASSHTDVSPLHF.

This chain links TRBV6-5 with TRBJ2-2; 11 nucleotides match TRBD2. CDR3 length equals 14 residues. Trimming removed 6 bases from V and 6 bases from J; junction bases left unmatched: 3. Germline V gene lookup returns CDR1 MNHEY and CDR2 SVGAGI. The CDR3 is CASSYSGRAGELFF. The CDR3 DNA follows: TGTGCCAGCAGCTATAGCGGGAGGGCCGGGGAGCTGTTTTTT.

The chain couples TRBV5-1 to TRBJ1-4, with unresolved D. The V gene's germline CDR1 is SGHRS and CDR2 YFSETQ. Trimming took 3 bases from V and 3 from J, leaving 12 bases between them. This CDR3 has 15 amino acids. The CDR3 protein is CASSSGGPANEKLFF. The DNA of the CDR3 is TGCGCCAGCAGCTCCGGAGGGCCGGCTAATGAAAAACTGTTTTTT.

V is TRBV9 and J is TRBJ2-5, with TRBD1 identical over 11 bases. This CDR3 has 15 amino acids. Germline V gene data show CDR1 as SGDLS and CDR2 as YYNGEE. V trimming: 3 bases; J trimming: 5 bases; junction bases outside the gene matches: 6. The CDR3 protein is CASSAGGQGGETQYF. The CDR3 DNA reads TGTGCCAGCAGCGCTGGGGGACAGGGGGGCGAGACCCAGTACTTC.

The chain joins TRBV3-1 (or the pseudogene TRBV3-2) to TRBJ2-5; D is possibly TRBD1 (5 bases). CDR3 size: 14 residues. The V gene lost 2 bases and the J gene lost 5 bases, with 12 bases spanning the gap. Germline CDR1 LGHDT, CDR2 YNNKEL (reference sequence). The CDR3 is CASSQRGPGETQYF. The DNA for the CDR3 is TGTGCCAGCAGCCAAAGGGGTCCCGGGGAGACCCAGTACTTC.

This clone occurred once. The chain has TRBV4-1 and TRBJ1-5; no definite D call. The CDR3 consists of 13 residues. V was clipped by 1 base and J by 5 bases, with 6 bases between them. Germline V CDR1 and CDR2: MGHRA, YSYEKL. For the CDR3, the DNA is TGCGCCAGCAGCCAAGCGGTATATCAGCCCCAGCATTTT. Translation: CASSQAVYQPQHF.

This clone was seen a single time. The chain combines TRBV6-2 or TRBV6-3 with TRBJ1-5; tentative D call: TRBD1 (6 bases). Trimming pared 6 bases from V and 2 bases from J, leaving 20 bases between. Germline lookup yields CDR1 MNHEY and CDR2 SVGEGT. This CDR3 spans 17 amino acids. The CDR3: CASSLAGGSVGNQPQHF. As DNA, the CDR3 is TGTGCCAGCAGCCTCGCGGGGGGCTCGGTCGGCAATCAGCCCCAGCATTTT.

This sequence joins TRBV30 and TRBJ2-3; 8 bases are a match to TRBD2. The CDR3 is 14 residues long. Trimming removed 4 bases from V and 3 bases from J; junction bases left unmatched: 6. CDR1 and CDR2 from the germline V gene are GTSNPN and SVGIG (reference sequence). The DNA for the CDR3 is TGTGCCTGGACCTACGGACTAGCAACAGATACGCAGTATTTT. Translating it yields CAWTYGLATDTQYF.

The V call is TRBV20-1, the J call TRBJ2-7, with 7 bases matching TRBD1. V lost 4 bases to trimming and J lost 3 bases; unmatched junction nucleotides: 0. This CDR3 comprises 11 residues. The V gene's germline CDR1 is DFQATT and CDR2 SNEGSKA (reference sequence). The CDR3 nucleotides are TGCAGTGCTACAGGGGGCTACGAGCAGTACTTC. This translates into CSATGGYEQYF.

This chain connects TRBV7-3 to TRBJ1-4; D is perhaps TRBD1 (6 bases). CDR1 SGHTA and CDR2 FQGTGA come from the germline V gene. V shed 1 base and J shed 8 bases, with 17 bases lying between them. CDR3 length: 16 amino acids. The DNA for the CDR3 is TGTGCCAGCAGCTTAATGGGACCAGGGGCCGGGGAAAAACTGTTTTTT. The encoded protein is CASSLMGPGAGEKLFF.